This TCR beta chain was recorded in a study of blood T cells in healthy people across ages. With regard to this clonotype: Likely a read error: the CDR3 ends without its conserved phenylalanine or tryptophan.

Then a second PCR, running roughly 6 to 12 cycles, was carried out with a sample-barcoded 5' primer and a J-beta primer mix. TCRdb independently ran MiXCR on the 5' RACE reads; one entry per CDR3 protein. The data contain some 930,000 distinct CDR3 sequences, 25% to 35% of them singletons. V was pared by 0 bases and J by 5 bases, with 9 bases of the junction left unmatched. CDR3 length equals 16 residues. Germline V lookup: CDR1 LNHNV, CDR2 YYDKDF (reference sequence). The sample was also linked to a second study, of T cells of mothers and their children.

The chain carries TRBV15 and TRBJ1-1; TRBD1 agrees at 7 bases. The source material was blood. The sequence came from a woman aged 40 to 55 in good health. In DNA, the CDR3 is TGTGCCACCAGCAGAGAACGTGGAAGGGGGCGGACTGAAGCTTTCCTT. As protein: CATSRERGRGRTEAFL.